This T cell receptor beta chain was documented in a study of blood T cell repertoires in COVID-19 (dated by TCRdb to about 2020). Background on the whole study: Samples from collaborators originated in the United States, Italy and Spain and spanned both the acute and convalescent phases of COVID-19. The prospective study material was composed of cDNA or gDNA derived from T cells, B-cell-depleted T cells, or PBMCs. Deeply sampled blood TCRbeta repertoires from subjects exposed to, actively infected with, or recovered from COVID-19 were included in the dataset. The repertoires were made available in a free public database intended to serve as a resource for research on the immune response to SARS-CoV-2. The samples were drawn from the first 160 participants of the ongoing ImmuneRACE study and from 950 to 1,500 subjects provided by 6 global collaborators. Sample metadata almost always included a de-identified subject ID, COVID-19 status, age in years and sex. Where available, HLA class I and class II types were obtained from metadata supplied by the sample provider rather than from assay-based typing.

Whole blood was collected in K2EDTA tubes by collaborating institutions according to the institutions' own protocols. For TCRbeta analysis, collaborators shipped samples in one of three forms: frozen whole blood, isolated PBMCs, or DNA extracted from either of those sample types. With respect to this clone: Its target antigen remains unknown. Base qualities were left out, and no much larger clone turns up one base away.

The CDR1 and CDR2 encoded by the germline V gene are SGHRS and YFSETQ. From cysteine to phenylalanine, the CDR3 is 19 amino acids long. Only CDR3 DNA is held: 57 bases, read in frame from base 1. Trimming removed 4 bases from V and 0 bases from J; the gene matches leave 7 bases unexplained. What the work shows at the level of the full study, not this receptor alone: The amount of clinical and demographic metadata varied by source and participant and was provided uncurated.

TCRbeta CDR3 regions were amplified from genomic DNA by means of the immunoSEQ Assay, a bias-controlled multiplex PCR. Per the original workflow: Within the assay, amplification of reference gene primers was used to estimate how many nucleated cells each sample contained. Sequence reads were collapsed and filtered to measure the absolute abundance of every unique TCRbeta CDR3 rearrangement. For each sample, productive Simpson clonality was calculated as the square root of Simpson's diversity index across productive rearrangements. TCRdb re-hosts the immuneACCESS table, in-frame sequences only. Its copies lack some clones; in the studies checked, an unresolved V gene accounts for under half of them, and the cause for the rest is not known. V and J calls and clone size are as listed in that table; D and trimming were resolved from the DNA. The sample table records about 100,000 clones; roughly 83% of these occur just once. The ten largest make up around 16% of the sample.

This TCR was recovered from a woman in her sixties with acute or convalescent COVID-19. This sequence uses TRBV5-1 and TRBJ2-1, and 16 junction bases match TRBD2. Sequencing was done on a sample of peripheral blood. The CDR3 protein sequence reads: CASSAYGTSGGASYNEQFF. In nucleotides, the sequence is TGCGCCAGCAGCGCCTACGGGACTAGCGGGGGGGCCTCCTACAATGAGCAGTTCTTC.